This T cell receptor beta chain is drawn from a study of lymphopenia after photon versus proton radiotherapy (dated by TCRdb to between 2019 and 2020). In the study overall: The study compared the immunological effects of photon versus proton radiation therapy in patients with gastrointestinal tumors who developed high-grade lymphopenia. The study aimed to characterize how the two radiation modalities differ in their impact on the immune system. The roughly 20 patients in the cohort had gastrointestinal tumors, were treated with either photon or proton therapy, and subsequently developed lymphopenia. Overall study outcomes, separate from this receptor: During treatment, patients who received photon therapy lost naive T cells and TCR diversity and gained effector/memory populations, whereas patients who received proton therapy remained relatively stable. After the lymphocyte count nadir, photon-treated repertoires showed oligoclonal expansion, especially of CD8+ Temra cells, which drove the drop in diversity. Across the cohort, a larger post-nadir drop in TCR diversity was inversely correlated with overall survival time among patients who died. The authors looked at the survival association only in patients who died, and they framed better survival with proton therapy as a possibility rather than a demonstrated result.

Library creation used the immunoSEQ multiplex PCR assay. Deep sequencing of rearranged TCR beta loci, alongside multiparametric flow cytometry, was used to profile T cell repertoires. The immuneACCESS repertoire file appears here via TCRdb, limited to in-frame rearrangements. These files lack a portion of the clones; in checked studies, under half of the deficit traces to unresolved V genes, and the cause of the others is not known. The sample profile shows 65,000 to 70,000 clones; approximately 91% of them were found once. The ten largest clones capture about 3.1% of the sample. This clone was seen a single time. The clone's antigen remains unknown. No clone much larger than this one lies a single base away; base qualities are absent. The CDR3 goes from the cysteine to the phenylalanine over 12 residues. The entry retains the CDR3 DNA only, 36 bases that are in frame from base 1. Based on the germline V gene, the CDR1 and CDR2 sequences are MDHEN and SYDVKM. The trim is 4 bases for V and 6 bases for J, with a gap of 7 bases between the germline ends.

This material consisted of peripheral blood, taken from a patient treated with photon-based radiotherapy. The sequence links TRBV28 to TRBJ2-1; TRBD2 might be the D gene, on 5 matching bases. The source of this sequence is a woman between 65 and 79 years old with pancreatic cancer. The CDR3 has the sequence CASSSSGNEQFF. The bases read TGTGCCAGCAGTTCCAGCGGCAATGAGCAGTTCTTC.